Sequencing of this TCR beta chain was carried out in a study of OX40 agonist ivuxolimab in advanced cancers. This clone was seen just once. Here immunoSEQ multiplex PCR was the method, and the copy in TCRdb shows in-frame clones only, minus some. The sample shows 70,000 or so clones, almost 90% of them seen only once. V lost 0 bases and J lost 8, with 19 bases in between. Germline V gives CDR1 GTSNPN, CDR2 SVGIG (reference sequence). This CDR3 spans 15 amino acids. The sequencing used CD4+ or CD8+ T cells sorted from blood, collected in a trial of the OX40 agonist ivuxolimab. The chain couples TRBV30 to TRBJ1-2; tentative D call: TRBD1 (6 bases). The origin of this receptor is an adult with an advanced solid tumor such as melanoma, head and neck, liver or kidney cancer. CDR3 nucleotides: TGTGCCTGGAGTGTAGGGGGGACGCGAGTGGGGGGCTACACCTTC. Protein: CAWSVGGTRVGGYTF.